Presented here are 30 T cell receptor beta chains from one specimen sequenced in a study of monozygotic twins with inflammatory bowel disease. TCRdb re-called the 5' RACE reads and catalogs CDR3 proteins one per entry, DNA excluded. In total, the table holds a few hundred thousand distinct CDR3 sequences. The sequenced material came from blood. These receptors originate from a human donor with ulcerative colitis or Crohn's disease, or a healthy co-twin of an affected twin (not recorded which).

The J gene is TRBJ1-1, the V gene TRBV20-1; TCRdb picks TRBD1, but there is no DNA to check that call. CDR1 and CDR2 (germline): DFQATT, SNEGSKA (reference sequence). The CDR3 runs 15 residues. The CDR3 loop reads CSARLEGARNTEAFF.

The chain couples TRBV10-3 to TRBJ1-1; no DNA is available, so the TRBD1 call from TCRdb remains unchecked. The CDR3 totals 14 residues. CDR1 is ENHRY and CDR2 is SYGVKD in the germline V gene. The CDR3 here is CAISEPPGTVEAFF.

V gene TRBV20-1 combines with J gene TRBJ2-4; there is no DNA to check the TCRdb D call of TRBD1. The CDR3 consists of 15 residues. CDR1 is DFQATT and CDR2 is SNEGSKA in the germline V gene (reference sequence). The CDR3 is CSARDSLAAPNIQYF.

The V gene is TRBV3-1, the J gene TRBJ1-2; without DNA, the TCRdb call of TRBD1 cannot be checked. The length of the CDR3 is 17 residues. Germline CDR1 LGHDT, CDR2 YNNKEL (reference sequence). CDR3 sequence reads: CASSLTTGRMFDYGYTF.

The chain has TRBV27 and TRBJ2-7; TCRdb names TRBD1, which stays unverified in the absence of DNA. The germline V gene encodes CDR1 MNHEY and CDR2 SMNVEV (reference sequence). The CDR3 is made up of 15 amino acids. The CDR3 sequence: CASSSTRRPTYEQYF.

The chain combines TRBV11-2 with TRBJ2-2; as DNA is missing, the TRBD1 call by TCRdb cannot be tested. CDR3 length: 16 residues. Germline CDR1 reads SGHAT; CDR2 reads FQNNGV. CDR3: CASSFGQGSEAGELFF.

The CDR3 here is CSAPDLDLAYQPQHF. This chain uses TRBV20-1 with TRBJ1-5. This CDR3 has 15 amino acids. Germline V gives CDR1 DFQATT, CDR2 SNEGSKA (reference sequence).

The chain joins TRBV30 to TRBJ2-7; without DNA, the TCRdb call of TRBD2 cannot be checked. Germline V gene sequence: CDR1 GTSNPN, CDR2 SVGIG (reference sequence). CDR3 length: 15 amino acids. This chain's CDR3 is CAWKRGGRAGYEQYF.

CDR3 loop: CASRKLAGGNNEQFF. The chain couples TRBV12-3 or TRBV12-4 to TRBJ2-1; TCRdb gives TRBD2 as the D gene, but with no DNA this cannot be confirmed. The CDR3 has 15 residues.

CDR3 protein: CASSLLGQAYEQYF. The chain employs TRBV28 and TRBJ2-7; checking the TCRdb D call of TRBD1 is not possible without DNA. CDR1 is MDHEN, CDR2 SYDVKM, per germline. The CDR3 has 14 amino acids.

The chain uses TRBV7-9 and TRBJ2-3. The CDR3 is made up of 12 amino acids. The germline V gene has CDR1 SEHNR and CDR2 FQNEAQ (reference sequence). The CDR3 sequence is CASSPESDTQYF.

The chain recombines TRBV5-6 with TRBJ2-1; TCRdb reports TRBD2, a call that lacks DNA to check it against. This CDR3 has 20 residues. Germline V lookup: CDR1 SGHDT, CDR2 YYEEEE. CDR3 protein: CASSFPLAGVPIIPYNEQFF. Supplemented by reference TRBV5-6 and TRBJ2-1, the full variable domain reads DAGVTQSPTHLIKTRGQQVTLRCSPKSGHDTVSWYQQALGQGPQFIFQYYEEEERQRGNFPDRFSGHQFPNYSSELNVNALLLGDSALYLCASSFPLAGVPIIPYNEQFFGPGTRLTVL.

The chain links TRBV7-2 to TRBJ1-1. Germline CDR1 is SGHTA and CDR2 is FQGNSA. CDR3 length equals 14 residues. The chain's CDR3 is CASSSYGANTEAFF.

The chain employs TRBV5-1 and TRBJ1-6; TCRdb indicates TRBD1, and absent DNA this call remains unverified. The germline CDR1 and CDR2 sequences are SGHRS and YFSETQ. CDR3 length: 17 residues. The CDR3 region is CASSLVGGASRDSPLHF. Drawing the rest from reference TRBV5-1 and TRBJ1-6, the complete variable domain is KAGVTQTPRYLIKTRGQQVTLSCSPISGHRSVSWYQQTPGQGLQFLFEYFSETQRNKGNFPGRFSGRQFSNSRSEMNVSTLELGDSALYLCASSLVGGASRDSPLHFGNGTRLTVT.

This CDR3 reads CSARRDSPYEQYF. The V gene is TRBV20-1, the J gene TRBJ2-7; TCRdb indicates TRBD1, and absent DNA this call remains unverified. This CDR3 is built from 13 residues. Germline V gene data show CDR1 as DFQATT and CDR2 as SNEGSKA (reference sequence).

The chain's CDR3 is CATSRVSGGTDTQYF. The V gene is TRBV24-1, the J gene TRBJ2-3; TCRdb calls TRBD1, which cannot be checked without DNA. From germline, CDR1 is KGHDR and CDR2 SFDVKD. The CDR3 is made up of 15 amino acids.

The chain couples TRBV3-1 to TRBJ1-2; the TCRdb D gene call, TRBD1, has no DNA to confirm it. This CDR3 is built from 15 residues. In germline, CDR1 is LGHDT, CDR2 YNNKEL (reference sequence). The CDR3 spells CASSPSAGQVYGYTF.

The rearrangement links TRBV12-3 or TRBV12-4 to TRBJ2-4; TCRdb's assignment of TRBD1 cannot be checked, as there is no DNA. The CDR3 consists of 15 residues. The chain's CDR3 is CASSPLDARWDIQYF.

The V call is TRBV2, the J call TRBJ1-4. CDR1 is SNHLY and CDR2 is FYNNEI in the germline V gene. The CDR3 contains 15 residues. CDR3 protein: CASSSTGTEDEKLFF.

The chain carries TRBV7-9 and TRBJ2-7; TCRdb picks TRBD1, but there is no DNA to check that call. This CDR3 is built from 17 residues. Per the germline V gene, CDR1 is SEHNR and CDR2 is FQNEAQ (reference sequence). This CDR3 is CASSFPSGTGGLYEQYF.

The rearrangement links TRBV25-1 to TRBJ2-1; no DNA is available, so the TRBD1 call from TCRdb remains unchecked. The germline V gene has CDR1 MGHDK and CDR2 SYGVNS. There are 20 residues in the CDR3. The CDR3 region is CASSAPWGAIPLSSYNEQFF.

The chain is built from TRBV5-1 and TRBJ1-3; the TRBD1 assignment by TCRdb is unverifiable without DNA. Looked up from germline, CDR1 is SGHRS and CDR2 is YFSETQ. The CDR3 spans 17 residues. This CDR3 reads CASSSRTGTVFGNTIYF.

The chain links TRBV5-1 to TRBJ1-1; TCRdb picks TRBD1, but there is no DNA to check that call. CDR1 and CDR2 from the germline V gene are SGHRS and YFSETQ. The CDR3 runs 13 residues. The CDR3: CASGLIQGGEAFF.

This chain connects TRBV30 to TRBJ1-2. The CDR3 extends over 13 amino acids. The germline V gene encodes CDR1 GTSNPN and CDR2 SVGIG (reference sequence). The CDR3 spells CAWSVRSLNGYTF.

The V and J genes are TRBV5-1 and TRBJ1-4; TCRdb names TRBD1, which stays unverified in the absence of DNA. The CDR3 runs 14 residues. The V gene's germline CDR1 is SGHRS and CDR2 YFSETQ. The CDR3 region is CASSSGQGAEKLFF.

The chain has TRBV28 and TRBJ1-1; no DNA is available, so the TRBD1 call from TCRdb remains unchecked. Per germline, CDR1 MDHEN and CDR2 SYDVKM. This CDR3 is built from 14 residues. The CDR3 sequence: CASTLGGLNTEAFF.

The CDR3 sequence: CASSPGGTGYTF. The chain is built from TRBV6-6 and TRBJ1-2; as DNA is missing, the TRBD1 call by TCRdb cannot be tested. The CDR3 runs 12 residues. Germline V lookup: CDR1 MNHNY, CDR2 SVGAGI (reference sequence).

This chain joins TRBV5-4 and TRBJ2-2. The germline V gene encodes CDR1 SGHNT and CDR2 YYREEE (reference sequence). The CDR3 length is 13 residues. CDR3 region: CASSLGESGELFF.

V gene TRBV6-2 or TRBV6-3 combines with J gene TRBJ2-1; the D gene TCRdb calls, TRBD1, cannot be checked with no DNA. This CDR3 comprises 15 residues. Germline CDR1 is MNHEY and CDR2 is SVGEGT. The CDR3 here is CASSIQGAGYNEQFF.

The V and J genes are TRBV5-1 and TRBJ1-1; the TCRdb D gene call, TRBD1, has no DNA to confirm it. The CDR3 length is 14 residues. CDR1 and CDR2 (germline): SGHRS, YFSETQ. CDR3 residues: CASSPTGRNTEAFF.